Below are 6 T cell receptor beta chains sequenced from a single sample in a study of OX40 agonist ivuxolimab in advanced cancers. Measured with immunoSEQ multiplex PCR; TCRdb has only the in-frame clones, and not every one. Of about 63,000 clones listed, roughly nine tenths were seen once; the top ten hold around 0.61%. Material: CD4+ or CD8+ T cells sorted from blood, obtained in a trial of the OX40 agonist ivuxolimab. The receptor set was obtained from an adult with an advanced solid tumor such as melanoma, head and neck, liver or kidney cancer.

V is TRBV6-1 and J is TRBJ2-1; D is possibly TRBD1 (5 bases). V lost 9 bases, J lost 6 bases, and 15 bases lay in between. In germline, CDR1 is MNHNS, CDR2 SASEGT. CDR3 length: 13 amino acids. CDR3 in amino acids: CASLPTGSNEQFF. CDR3 bases: TGTGCCAGTTTACCTACAGGCTCCAATGAGCAGTTCTTC.

This chain's CDR3 is CASSPLAGGEQFF. The CDR3 DNA reads TGCGCCAGCAGCCCACTAGCGGGAGGTGAGCAGTTCTTC. The gene calls are TRBV10-1 and TRBJ2-1; 12 nucleotides match TRBD2. Per germline, CDR1 WNHNN and CDR2 SYGVQD (reference sequence). The CDR3 contains 13 residues. Germline trimming cut 6 bases from V and 9 bases from J; bases unmatched to any gene: 3.

The chain combines TRBV2 with TRBJ2-5, with 10 bases that match TRBD1. The J segment lost 5 bases and the V segment lost 7 bases, leaving 7 bases of the junction unmatched. The germline V gene has CDR1 SNHLY and CDR2 FYNNEI. The CDR3 totals 14 residues. Here the CDR3 DNA reads TGTGCCAGCACTCGGGACAGGGGAGTGGAGACCCAGTACTTC. Protein: CASTRDRGVETQYF.

V gene TRBV5-6 combines with J gene TRBJ2-4; D unclear. This CDR3 is built from 13 residues. Trimming took 0 bases from V and 3 from J, leaving 4 bases between them. The germline V gene has CDR1 SGHDT and CDR2 YYEEEE. This chain's CDR3 is CASSLAGKNIQYF. CDR3 sequence (DNA): TGTGCCAGCAGCTTGGCAGGCAAAAACATTCAGTACTTC.

The chain combines TRBV27 with TRBJ2-7; 7 positions match TRBD2. Germline V CDR1 and CDR2: MNHEY, SMNVEV (reference sequence). J lost 3 bases, V lost 6 bases, and 11 bases had no gene match. This CDR3 has 15 amino acids. This CDR3 reads CASSSPGRGNYEQYF. The CDR3 region has the DNA TGTGCCAGCAGCTCACCTGGGAGGGGTAACTACGAGCAGTACTTC.

The chain recombines TRBV21-1 with TRBJ1-1; the table calls TRBD1, which could not be checked here. TRBV21-1 is designated a pseudogene. The CDR3 contains 17 residues. The CDR3 DNA reads as TGTGCCAGCAGCAAAGCGCCGAGACTTGACAGAAACACTGAAGCTTTCTTT. This sequence encodes CASSKAPRLDRNTEAFF.